Following are 15 T cell receptor beta chains from one sample sequenced in a study of cytomegalovirus exposure and HLA in healthy donors. The PCR ran on 60 Vbeta and 13 Jbeta primers. Produced via immunoSEQ multiplex PCR; TCRdb's table is partial and in-frame only. Of around 130,000 clones in the sample, 75% are singletons; the top ten hold under 3%. Sequencing was done on a sample of PBMCs. Source of these receptors: a woman aged 40 to 49 in good health and CMV-seropositive.

This clone was seen a few times. The chain links TRBV7-8 to TRBJ2-7; no firm D call. CDR1 is SGHVS and CDR2 is FQNEAQ in the germline V gene. The CDR3 extends over 14 amino acids. V was trimmed by 5 bases and J by 2 bases, leaving 13 bases between them. DNA of the CDR3: TGTGCCAGCAGCCCAGGAATAAATCCCTACGAGCAGTACTTC. Translation: CASSPGINPYEQYF.

This sequence joins TRBV7-9 and TRBJ1-1; 8 bases line up with TRBD1. CDR3 size: 14 residues. CDR1 is SEHNR, CDR2 FQNEAQ, per germline (reference sequence). J was trimmed by 2 bases and V by 6 bases; bases with no gene match: 5. Here the CDR3 DNA reads TGTGCCAGCAGTCAACAGGGGGGCAACACTGAAGCTTTCTTT. It codes for CASSQQGGNTEAFF.

The chain employs TRBV4-2 and TRBJ1-2, with 8 bases that match TRBD1. Germline loops: CDR1 LGHNA, CDR2 YNFKEQ. The CDR3 totals 15 residues. J gave up 1 base and V 0 bases, and 1 base lay outside the gene matches. The CDR3 DNA is TGTGCCAGCAGCCAAGACAGGGGGCTTAACTATGGCTACACCTTC. Protein product: CASSQDRGLNYGYTF.

The sample holds a few counts of this clone. The chain joins TRBV6-6 to TRBJ1-5; 8 bases fit TRBD1. CDR3 size: 16 residues. Germline CDR1 reads MNHNY; CDR2 reads SVGAGI (reference sequence). V shed 0 bases and J 3 bases; nucleotides not matched to a gene: 4. The CDR3 spells CASSYSGQATNQPQHF. CDR3 DNA: TGTGCCAGCAGTTACTCGGGACAGGCCACCAATCAGCCCCAGCATTTT.

The chain is built from TRBV19 and TRBJ1-2; no definite D call. Trimming shortened V by 6 bases and J by 2 bases, and 7 bases separated the two germline ends. This CDR3 is 12 amino acids long. Germline CDR1 reads LNHDA; CDR2 reads SQIVND (reference sequence). The CDR3 DNA follows: TGTGCCAGTAGGACAAGCAACTATGGCTACACCTTC. This codes for CASRTSNYGYTF.

CDR3 bases: TGCGCCAGCAGCCGGGGACAGCCGAGATACAATGAGCAGTTCTTC. This translates into CASSRGQPRYNEQFF. This sequence joins TRBV5-1 and TRBJ2-1; 7 bases fit TRBD1. The length of the CDR3 is 15 residues. V shed 4 bases, J shed 4 bases, and the junction held 8 bases outside the gene matches. The germline V gene has CDR1 SGHRS and CDR2 YFSETQ.

This clone was seen a handful of times. The rearrangement joins TRBV6-6 to TRBJ1-5; 7 nucleotides agree with TRBD1. The germline CDR1 and CDR2 sequences are MNHNY and SVGAGI (reference sequence). The CDR3 runs to 15 residues. The trim removed 6 bases at V and 4 bases at J, leaving 9 bases unmatched. For the CDR3, the DNA is TGTGCCAGCAGACGGTTGGAGGGGGCTAATCAGCCCCAGCATTTT. This sequence encodes CASRRLEGANQPQHF.

The V call is TRBV29-1, the J call TRBJ1-2, with 9 bases lining up with TRBD1. The germline gives CDR1 SQVTM, CDR2 ANQGSEA. The CDR3 spans 12 residues. Trimming removed 7 bases from V and 6 bases from J; junction bases left unmatched: 6. CDR3 sequence (DNA): TGCAGCGCCCGGACAGGGGACGATGGCTACACCTTC. Translated: CSARTGDDGYTF.

V is TRBV6-5 and J is TRBJ2-7, with TRBD1 matching over 9 bases. Germline CDR1 reads MNHEY; CDR2 reads SVGAGI. This CDR3 has 14 amino acids. Germline trimming cut 8 bases from V and 1 base from J; bases unmatched to any gene: 6. CDR3 coding DNA: TGTGCCAGCCAAAGACAGGGGGGTTCCTACGAGCAGTACTTC. This encodes CASQRQGGSYEQYF.

J is TRBJ2-5 and V is TRBV9; 9 bases fit TRBD2. The CDR3 has 16 residues. Germline V CDR1 and CDR2: SGDLS, YYNGEE. Unmatched junction bases numbered 7, after V lost 0 bases and J lost 4 bases. CDR3 protein: CASSVGKGLARETQYF. In DNA, the CDR3 is TGTGCCAGCAGCGTAGGAAAGGGACTAGCTCGAGAGACCCAGTACTTC.

This clone appeared a single time. The chain carries TRBV10-3 and TRBJ2-3; a weak D match, TRBD2 (6 bases). The germline V gene has CDR1 ENHRY and CDR2 SYGVKD. V was cut by 7 bases and J by 2 bases, with 10 bases left in between. There are 13 residues in the CDR3. CDR3 sequence (DNA): TGTGCCATCACGGACTACCTCACAGATACGCAGTATTTT. The encoded protein is CAITDYLTDTQYF.

V gene TRBV27 combines with J gene TRBJ2-7, with 10 bases that match TRBD1. Germline CDR1 and CDR2: MNHEY and SMNVEV (reference sequence). There are 15 residues in the CDR3. V trimming: 6 bases; J trimming: 5 bases; junction bases outside the gene matches: 10. Here the CDR3 DNA reads TGTGCCAGCAGCCCGCTCCGGGACAGGGGCCACGAGCAGTACTTC. Protein sequence: CASSPLRDRGHEQYF.

This clone was seen only once. This chain joins TRBV19 and TRBJ1-2; tentatively, D is TRBD1 (6 bases). The length of the CDR3 is 12 residues. In germline, CDR1 is LNHDA, CDR2 SQIVND (reference sequence). V was cut by 4 bases and J by 6 bases, with 9 bases left in between. In DNA, the CDR3 is TGTGCCAGTAGTAGACAGGTAGATGGCTACACCTTC. It yields the protein CASSRQVDGYTF.

The V and J genes are TRBV2 and TRBJ2-1; a possible D gene is TRBD2 (6 bases). Per germline, CDR1 SNHLY and CDR2 FYNNEI. V lost 4 bases and J lost 6, with 13 bases in between. This CDR3 spans 14 amino acids. The DNA for the CDR3 is TGTGCCAGCAGTGTCATAGCGGCGAGCAATGAGCAGTTCTTC. This encodes CASSVIAASNEQFF.

The CDR3 nucleotides are TGTGCCATCAGTGACCCGGGGGACCTCACCACAGATACGCAGTATTTT. This encodes CAISDPGDLTTDTQYF. V usage is TRBV10-3 and J usage is TRBJ2-3; tentative D call: TRBD2 (6 bases). The CDR3 spans 16 residues. In germline, CDR1 is ENHRY, CDR2 SYGVKD. The V and J ends lost 3 bases and 2 bases respectively, with 15 bases between them.